Each of the 14 T cell receptor beta chains below was sequenced from the same sample in a study of T cells in localized non-small cell lung cancer. Sequencing was performed with immunoSEQ multiplex PCR; in TCRdb, only in-frame clones are kept and a portion is missing. The table records about 13,000 clones, roughly 30% of them present only once. Source: lung tumor tissue, taken before any cancer treatment. These receptors were obtained from a female donor over 55 with stage I lung adenocarcinoma.

This clone is medium-sized (0.01 to 0.1%). The V call is TRBV9, the J call TRBJ2-1, with 9 bases that match TRBD2. V shed 1 base, J shed 4 bases, and the junction held 3 bases outside the gene matches. Germline-derived CDR1 and CDR2 are SGDLS and YYNGEE. The CDR3 has 15 amino acids. The CDR3 loop reads CASSVSSGVYNEQFF. CDR3 bases: TGTGCCAGCAGCGTATCTAGCGGGGTTTACAATGAGCAGTTCTTC.

The CDR3 DNA reads as TGTGCCAGTAGTAGTAGCAGGGGCAACTATGGCTACACCTTC. Translation: CASSSSRGNYGYTF. The V and J genes are TRBV19 and TRBJ1-2; D perhaps matches TRBD1 (6 bases). The CDR3 spans 14 residues. The V end lost 4 bases, the J end lost 2 bases, and 11 bases lay between the germline ends. Germline V gene sequence: CDR1 LNHDA, CDR2 SQIVND (reference sequence).

This rearrangement joins TRBV9 to TRBJ2-2; 7 bases align to TRBD1. Germline trimming cut 4 bases from V and 5 bases from J; bases unmatched to any gene: 14. CDR1 SGDLS and CDR2 YYNGEE come from the germline V gene. This CDR3 contains 17 residues. The CDR3 sequence is CASSLGTDTLRTGELFF. CDR3 sequence (DNA): TGTGCCAGCAGCCTGGGGACAGACACCCTGAGAACCGGGGAGCTGTTTTTT.

The CDR3 is CASSPFSPSGGYEQYF. In DNA, the CDR3 is TGCGCCAGCAGCCCTTTTTCCCCTTCGGGGGGCTACGAGCAGTACTTC. The gene calls are TRBV4-1 and TRBJ2-7; 7 bases match TRBD2. Germline assignment: CDR1 MGHRA and CDR2 YSYEKL. Germline trimming cut 4 bases from V and 3 bases from J; bases unmatched to any gene: 12. This CDR3 spans 16 amino acids.

V is TRBV11-3 and J is TRBJ1-2; no reliable D call. Germline V gene lookup returns CDR1 SGHNT and CDR2 YENEEA. The CDR3 consists of 14 residues. Between the trimmed V and J ends, which lost 2 bases and 8 bases, there was a span of 15 bases. The CDR3 region has the DNA TGTGCCAGCAGCTTAATGTTCACAATGGGGGGCTACACCTTC. The encoded protein is CASSLMFTMGGYTF.

V gene TRBV11-3 combines with J gene TRBJ2-5, with 12 bases identical to TRBD2. The J segment lost 1 base and the V segment lost 5 bases, leaving 8 bases of the junction unmatched. The germline V gene encodes CDR1 SGHNT and CDR2 YENEEA. This CDR3 contains 17 residues. CDR3: CASSPGASGRAQETQYF. CDR3 DNA sequence: TGTGCCAGCAGCCCAGGGGCTAGCGGGAGGGCCCAAGAGACCCAGTACTTC.

V usage is TRBV19 and J usage is TRBJ2-3; 9 nucleotides match TRBD1. The CDR3 covers 16 residues. Unmatched junction bases numbered 9, after V lost 6 bases and J lost 2 bases. From germline, CDR1 is LNHDA and CDR2 SQIVND (reference sequence). CDR3 region: CASSIGRTGATDTQYF. As DNA, the CDR3 is TGTGCCAGTAGCATTGGAAGGACAGGGGCCACAGATACGCAGTATTTT.

This clone has just a few counts. This chain's CDR3 is CASSYQRVGRETQYF. CDR3 nucleotides: TGTGCCAGCAGTTACCAAAGGGTTGGAAGGGAGACCCAGTACTTC. This chain uses TRBV6-8 with TRBJ2-5; D not resolved. V gave up 2 bases and J gave up 5 bases, with 15 bases separating them. Germline V gene data show CDR1 as MNHGY and CDR2 as SAAAGT. The CDR3 covers 15 residues.

In this sample, this clone turned up a few times. The V and J genes are TRBV30 and TRBJ1-1, with D hard to call. CDR1 is GTSNPN and CDR2 is SVGIG in the germline V gene (reference sequence). The CDR3 totals 11 residues. V dropped 4 bases and J dropped 3 bases, with 6 bases sitting between them. CDR3 in amino acids: CAWNGYTEAFF. The CDR3 DNA is TGTGCCTGGAATGGCTACACTGAAGCTTTCTTT.

This clone came up many times. V usage is TRBV4-1 and J usage is TRBJ1-2; 9 nucleotides line up with TRBD1. Germline V CDR1 and CDR2: MGHRA, YSYEKL. The CDR3 has 15 amino acids. V shed 1 base, J shed 0 bases, and the junction held 0 bases outside the gene matches. CDR3 in amino acids: CASSQGQGANYGYTF. The CDR3 DNA reads as TGCGCCAGCAGCCAAGGACAGGGGGCTAACTATGGCTACACCTTC.

As regards this clone: One junction end does not reproduce the germline sequence, and a read error may be involved. V is TRBV5-1 and J is TRBJ2-1, with D maybe TRBD1 (6 bases). The CDR3 length is 15 residues. CDR1 is SGHRS and CDR2 is YFSETQ in the germline V gene. CDR3 amino acids: CTSSLQPGTYNEQFF. CDR3 DNA sequence: TGCACCAGCAGCTTACAACCCGGGACATACAATGAGCAGTTCTTC.

In this sample, this clone turned up a few times. V is TRBV11-3 and J is TRBJ1-6; the match to TRBD1 covers 7 bases. V trimming: 0 bases; J trimming: 10 bases; junction bases outside the gene matches: 12. The germline V gene has CDR1 SGHNT and CDR2 YENEEA. The CDR3 runs 17 residues. As DNA, the CDR3 is TGTGCCAGCAGCTTAGATGGGAGGGCCTCAGGGGGGTCACCCCTCCACTTT. Protein: CASSLDGRASGGSPLHF.

This clone is categorized as medium-sized. This rearrangement joins TRBV19 to TRBJ2-1; 9 bases fit TRBD2. The V gene end was trimmed by 4 bases and the J gene end by 6 bases; junction bases not matched to a gene: 10. The CDR3 spans 16 residues. CDR1 is LNHDA, CDR2 SQIVND, per germline (reference sequence). CDR3 sequence: CASSKASGDGGNEQFF. In nucleotides, the CDR3 is TGTGCCAGTAGTAAGGCTAGCGGGGACGGGGGCAATGAGCAGTTCTTC. The complete variable domain, with remaining parts taken from reference TRBV19 and TRBJ2-1, reads DGGITQSPKYLFRKEGQNVTLSCEQNLNHDAMYWYRQDPGQGLRLIYYSQIVNDFQKGDIAEGYSVSREKKESFPLTVTSAQKNPTAFYLCASSKASGDGGNEQFFGPGTRLTVL.

The chain links TRBV14 to TRBJ1-6; D uncertain. With 0 bases removed from V and 10 bases from J, the gap between germline ends came to 7 bases. CDR1 and CDR2 (germline): SGHDN, FVKESK. The length of the CDR3 is 13 residues. The CDR3 protein is CASSQDLESPLHF. The CDR3, as DNA: TGTGCCAGCAGCCAAGATCTGGAATCACCCCTCCACTTT.